This T cell receptor beta chain was profiled in a study of blood T cell repertoires in COVID-19. At the level of the study: Whether acute or convalescent, the COVID-19 samples came from the United States, Italy and Spain. Nucleic acid was either cDNA or gDNA, and it came from T cells, B-cell-depleted T cells, or PBMCs.

The CDR3 contains 11 residues. J was trimmed by 9 bases and V by 1 base; bases with no gene match: 2. Looked up from germline, CDR1 is DFQATT and CDR2 is SNEGSKA (reference sequence). The authors' processing: Estimation of nucleated cell counts relied on the amplification of reference gene primers. Data came from immunoSEQ multiplex PCR; TCRdb stores just in-frame clones and leaves some out. V, J and clone size reflect that table, while D and trimming were determined from the DNA. Among about 190,000 clones listed, around 91% were seen once. The sequence derives from a middle-aged man with acute or convalescent COVID-19. This rearrangement joins TRBV20-1 to TRBJ1-2; 7 bases match TRBD1. The sequencing sample was made of peripheral blood. CDR3 residues: CSARGQGSYTF. The CDR3 coding sequence is TGCAGTGCTAGAGGACAGGGAAGCTACACCTTC.